What follows are 27 T cell receptor beta chains derived from one specimen sequenced in a study of post-analysis software for immune sequencing data. Study conclusions and caveats: In patients, TRBV5-6, TRBV5-1 and TRBV20-1 belonged to 4 or 5 TRBV segments found more frequently than in controls.

No cognate antigen is known for these TCRs. TCR beta libraries were prepared from cDNA with unique molecular identifiers. MiXCR, applied by TCRdb to the PCR reads, yields one record per CDR3 protein. Among a few hundred thousand distinct CDR3 sequences listed, roughly 34% were seen once. Sequences were obtained from blood. All receptors derive from a girl aged 2-17 years with multiple sclerosis.

V gene TRBV7-9 combines with J gene TRBJ2-1; D unresolved. Between the trimmed V and J ends, which lost 1 base and 8 bases, there was a span of 12 bases. The CDR3 is 14 amino acids. Germline values: CDR1 SEHNR, CDR2 FQNEAQ (reference sequence). CDR3 region: CASSLVPGTYEQFF. The CDR3 nucleotides are TGTGCCAGCAGCTTAGTTCCCGGAACCTATGAGCAGTTCTTC.

This clonotype was observed a few times. V usage is TRBV7-9 and J usage is TRBJ2-4, with a weak D call TRBD1 (5 bases). CDR1 is SEHNR and CDR2 is FQNEAQ in the germline V gene (reference sequence). CDR3 length: 14 amino acids. Trimming cost V 2 bases and J 8 bases, with 13 bases left between them. CDR3 sequence: CASSLSRQTDIQYF. The DNA of the CDR3 is TGTGCCAGCAGCTTAAGCAGACAGACGGACATTCAGTACTTC.

A remark on this clonotype: Possible read error: a much larger clone is one base away. This chain uses TRBV5-6 with TRBJ2-1, with 8 bases lining up with TRBD2. The length of the CDR3 is 14 residues. Germline trimming cut 3 bases from V and 4 bases from J; bases unmatched to any gene: 3. Germline lookup yields CDR1 SGHDT and CDR2 YYEEEE. CDR3 region: CASSCRGGYNEQFF. Written as DNA, the CDR3 is TGTGCCAGCAGCTGTCGCGGGGGGTACAATGAGCAGTTCTTC.

This clonotype was recorded a few times. The chain has TRBV5-1 and TRBJ2-5; possible D gene TRBD1, 6 bases. V was shortened by 4 bases and J by 4 bases, with 14 bases between the two germline ends. Per germline, CDR1 SGHRS and CDR2 YFSETQ. The CDR3 loop spans 14 amino acids. The CDR3 DNA is TGCGCCAGCAGCGCCACAGGGTCGGGAGAGACCCAGTACTTC. This encodes CASSATGSGETQYF. The complete variable domain, with remaining parts taken from reference TRBV5-1 and TRBJ2-5, reads KAGVTQTPRYLIKTRGQQVTLSCSPISGHRSVSWYQQTPGQGLQFLFEYFSETQRNKGNFPGRFSGRQFSNSRSEMNVSTLELGDSALYLCASSATGSGETQYFGPGTRLLVL.

The V gene is TRBV12-3 or TRBV12-4, the J gene TRBJ2-3; D is ambiguous. V lost 3 bases, J lost 6 bases, and 16 bases lay in between. The CDR3 sequence is 15 residues long. Here the CDR3 reads CASSFSELLGDTQYF. The CDR3 DNA reads as TGTGCCAGCAGTTTTAGTGAGCTCCTTGGGGATACGCAGTATTTT.

This clonotype was detected a few times. CDR3 nucleotides: TGCAGTGCTAGTTCTAAGGCCCTTAACTATGGCTACACCTTC. Protein product: CSASSKALNYGYTF. The J gene is TRBJ1-2, the V gene TRBV20-1; D gene ambiguous. The V and J ends lost 3 bases and 1 base respectively, with 12 bases between them. Germline V gene data show CDR1 as DFQATT and CDR2 as SNEGSKA (reference sequence). The CDR3 sequence is 14 residues long.

The chain has TRBV6-2 or TRBV6-3 and TRBJ2-3, with 7 nucleotides matching TRBD2. Per the germline V gene, CDR1 is MNHEY and CDR2 is SVGEGT. Losses at the gene ends were 5 bases for V and 0 bases for J; bases not matched to a gene: 5. The CDR3 totals 15 residues. This CDR3 reads CASSLASGSTDTQYF. CDR3 coding DNA: TGTGCCAGCAGTCTGGCTAGCGGAAGCACAGATACGCAGTATTTT.

Sample share makes this clonotype medium-sized (0.01 to 0.1%). The chain uses TRBV7-8 and TRBJ2-1; no firm D call. The ends were cut back, 6 bases at V and 6 bases at J, with 9 bases in the middle. This CDR3 is 12 amino acids long. Per the germline V gene, CDR1 is SGHVS and CDR2 is FQNEAQ. The CDR3, as DNA: TGTGCCAGCAGTCCAATTCTCAATGAGCAGTTCTTC. Amino acids: CASSPILNEQFF.

The chain uses TRBV5-1 and TRBJ2-3, with TRBD2 matching 7 bases. This CDR3 region has 15 residues. From germline, CDR1 is SGHRS and CDR2 YFSETQ. V gave up 6 bases and J gave up 2 bases; unmatched junction bases: 9. The CDR3 bases are TGCGCCAGCACTAGGGCTAGCGGCGTCACAGATACGCAGTATTTT. It yields the protein CASTRASGVTDTQYF. Full variable domain (missing parts from reference TRBV5-1 and TRBJ2-3): KAGVTQTPRYLIKTRGQQVTLSCSPISGHRSVSWYQQTPGQGLQFLFEYFSETQRNKGNFPGRFSGRQFSNSRSEMNVSTLELGDSALYLCASTRASGVTDTQYFGPGTRLTVL.

The DNA of the CDR3 is TGCAGCGTTGAACACGGGGACAGTGGGACCCAGTACTTC. Encoded protein: CSVEHGDSGTQYF. This sequence joins TRBV29-1 and TRBJ2-7; 7 bases match TRBD1. Judging by the DNA end, TRBJ2-5 fits better; the J call may be wrong. This CDR3 contains 13 residues. CDR1 is SQVTM and CDR2 is ANQGSEA in the germline V gene.

This clonotype was seen just once. This rearrangement joins TRBV5-6 to TRBJ2-1; perhaps TRBD2 as D (6 bases). In germline, CDR1 is SGHDT, CDR2 YYEEEE. The CDR3 has 16 amino acids. V was cut by 4 bases and J by 6 bases, with 20 bases left in between. CDR3 nucleotide sequence: TGTGCCAGCAGCCAAGGCGGGACCCCCATAGGCAATGAGCAGTTCTTC. It translates to CASSQGGTPIGNEQFF.

This sequence joins TRBV7-2 and TRBJ2-5, with D maybe TRBD1 (6 bases). The CDR3 length is 13 residues. Germline lookup yields CDR1 SGHTA and CDR2 FQGNSA. Between the trimmed V and J ends, which lost 5 bases and 5 bases, there was a span of 12 bases. The CDR3, as DNA: TGTGCCAGCAGCCCTACAGGGTTCGAGACCCAGTACTTC. This gives the protein CASSPTGFETQYF.

The rearrangement uses TRBV11-2 and TRBJ2-1, with 8 nucleotides matching TRBD2. Germline V CDR1 and CDR2: SGHAT, FQNNGV. The CDR3 is made up of 13 amino acids. Trimming removed 6 bases from V and 6 bases from J; junction bases left unmatched: 4. The DNA of the CDR3 is TGTGCCAGCAGGCGGGGGGTACTCAATGAGCAGTTCTTC. The encoded protein is CASRRGVLNEQFF.

This clonotype has more than one count but fewer than ten. V and J are TRBV20-1 and TRBJ2-3, with 7 bases matching TRBD2. CDR1 DFQATT and CDR2 SNEGSKA come from the germline V gene (reference sequence). The CDR3 is 13 amino acids. V trimming: 5 bases; J trimming: 7 bases; junction bases outside the gene matches: 9. The CDR3 region is CSAPDTSAHTQYF. CDR3 bases: TGCAGTGCTCCGGATACTAGCGCTCATACGCAGTATTTT.

In this sample, this clonotype turned up a few times. The chain uses TRBV3-1 and TRBJ2-7; D tentatively fits TRBD1 or TRBD2 (6 bases each). The CDR3 runs 14 residues. V lost 0 bases to trimming and J lost 3 bases, with 9 bases between them. Germline CDR1 and CDR2: LGHDT and YNNKEL (reference sequence). The CDR3 nucleotides are TGTGCCAGCAGCCAAGAGGAGGGGGTCTACGAGCAGTACTTC. It translates to CASSQEEGVYEQYF.

The rearrangement joins TRBV5-1 to TRBJ2-5, with 9 bases lining up with TRBD1. V lost 4 bases, J lost 2 bases, and 9 bases stayed unmatched. The CDR3 extends over 16 amino acids. Looked up from germline, CDR1 is SGHRS and CDR2 is YFSETQ. The CDR3 DNA reads as TGCGCCAGCAGCCCGAGGGGACAGGGCTTTCAAGAGACCCAGTACTTC. Translated: CASSPRGQGFQETQYF.

There are a few counts of this clonotype. The chain links TRBV7-9 to TRBJ2-2; TRBD1 aligns across 8 bases. The V gene's germline CDR1 is SEHNR and CDR2 FQNEAQ (reference sequence). The CDR3 is 15 amino acids. Trimming at V came to 5 bases and at J to 4 bases, leaving 6 bases not matched to a gene. The CDR3 sequence: CASSHGQGGTGELFF. The CDR3 DNA reads as TGTGCCAGCAGCCACGGACAGGGAGGCACCGGGGAGCTGTTTTTT.

The chain carries TRBV2 and TRBJ2-5; 10 bases align to TRBD2. CDR3 length: 16 residues. In germline, CDR1 is SNHLY, CDR2 FYNNEI. With V trimmed by 4 bases and J by 0 bases, 5 bases remained unmatched. CDR3 amino acids: CASSGPGLAHQETQYF. In DNA form, the CDR3 reads TGTGCCAGCAGTGGGCCGGGACTAGCGCACCAAGAGACCCAGTACTTC.

The sample holds a few counts of this clonotype. The chain links TRBV6-4 to TRBJ1-1, with D possibly TRBD1 on 6 matching bases. The V end was cut by 3 bases, the J end by 10 bases, with 15 bases between. From germline, CDR1 is MRHNA and CDR2 SNTAGT. This CDR3 spans 13 amino acids. This CDR3 reads CASSEDRRGRAFF. CDR3 DNA: TGTGCCAGCAGTGAAGACAGGAGAGGAAGAGCTTTCTTT.

A few counts support this clonotype. This sequence joins TRBV27 and TRBJ2-3; 12 bases fit TRBD2. V trimming: 7 bases; J trimming: 1 base; junction bases outside the gene matches: 6. From germline, CDR1 is MNHEY and CDR2 SMNVEV (reference sequence). The CDR3 is made up of 16 amino acids. The DNA of the CDR3 is TGTGCCAGCACCGGACGACTAGCGGGGGGCACAGATACGCAGTATTTT. Protein sequence: CASTGRLAGGTDTQYF.

The sample holds a few counts of this clonotype. The rearrangement uses TRBV9 and TRBJ2-3, with 9 positions matching TRBD1. Germline V gene data show CDR1 as SGDLS and CDR2 as YYNGEE. The CDR3 loop spans 16 amino acids. The J segment lost 5 bases and the V segment lost 0 bases, leaving 7 bases of the junction unmatched. The DNA of the CDR3 is TGTGCCAGCAGCGTAGTCGGGACAGGGAATGTAGATACGCAGTATTTT. This translates into CASSVVGTGNVDTQYF.

There are a few counts of this clonotype. The CDR3 DNA reads as TGTGCCAGCAGCTTGGGATCGGGGGCGCGGCCCCAGCATTTT. Protein sequence: CASSLGSGARPQHF. The chain links TRBV5-6 to TRBJ1-5, with D perhaps TRBD1 (6 bases). The CDR3 loop spans 14 amino acids. Germline-derived CDR1 and CDR2 are SGHDT and YYEEEE. Trimming removed 0 bases from V and 9 bases from J, with 13 bases in between.

This clonotype turned up a few times. This chain joins TRBV5-1 and TRBJ2-5; 9 bases match TRBD2. V gave up 3 bases and J gave up 1 base; unmatched junction bases: 1. The germline V gene has CDR1 SGHRS and CDR2 YFSETQ. There are 14 residues in the CDR3. The CDR3 region is CASSSSGAQETQYF. Written as DNA, the CDR3 is TGCGCCAGCAGCTCTAGCGGGGCCCAAGAGACCCAGTACTTC.

This clonotype was recorded a few times. V usage is TRBV12-3 or TRBV12-4 and J usage is TRBJ2-3, with D unclear. V lost 2 bases, J lost 4 bases, and 10 bases lay in between. The CDR3 extends over 14 amino acids. This CDR3 reads CASSLLQSADTQYF. The CDR3 region has the DNA TGTGCCAGCAGTTTACTGCAGTCGGCAGATACGCAGTATTTT.

The chain links TRBV29-1 to TRBJ2-5; 10 nucleotides agree with TRBD2. Germline V lookup: CDR1 SQVTM, CDR2 ANQGSEA. The length of the CDR3 is 15 residues. With V trimmed by 5 bases and J by 4 bases, 10 bases remained unmatched. This CDR3 is CSVTTSGLRSETQYF. The DNA for the CDR3 is TGCAGCGTTACGACTAGCGGGCTTCGCTCAGAGACCCAGTACTTC.

This sequence joins TRBV29-1 and TRBJ2-7, with TRBD2 as a possible D gene (6 bases). The ends were cut back, 6 bases at V and 5 bases at J, with 11 bases in the middle. Germline loops: CDR1 SQVTM, CDR2 ANQGSEA. This CDR3 comprises 11 residues. CDR3 amino acids: CSVEGRDEQYF. DNA for the CDR3: TGCAGCGTGGAGGGGCGGGACGAGCAGTACTTC.

This clonotype was counted between two and nine times. This rearrangement joins TRBV5-5 to TRBJ2-3; TRBD2 matches 8 bases. V was clipped by 4 bases and J by 5 bases; unmatched bases: 9. The CDR3 runs to 15 residues. CDR1 is SGHKS, CDR2 YYEKEE, per germline (reference sequence). The CDR3 region is CASSLGGTSLDTQYF. In DNA, the CDR3 is TGTGCCAGCAGCCTGGGCGGGACTAGTTTAGATACGCAGTATTTT.